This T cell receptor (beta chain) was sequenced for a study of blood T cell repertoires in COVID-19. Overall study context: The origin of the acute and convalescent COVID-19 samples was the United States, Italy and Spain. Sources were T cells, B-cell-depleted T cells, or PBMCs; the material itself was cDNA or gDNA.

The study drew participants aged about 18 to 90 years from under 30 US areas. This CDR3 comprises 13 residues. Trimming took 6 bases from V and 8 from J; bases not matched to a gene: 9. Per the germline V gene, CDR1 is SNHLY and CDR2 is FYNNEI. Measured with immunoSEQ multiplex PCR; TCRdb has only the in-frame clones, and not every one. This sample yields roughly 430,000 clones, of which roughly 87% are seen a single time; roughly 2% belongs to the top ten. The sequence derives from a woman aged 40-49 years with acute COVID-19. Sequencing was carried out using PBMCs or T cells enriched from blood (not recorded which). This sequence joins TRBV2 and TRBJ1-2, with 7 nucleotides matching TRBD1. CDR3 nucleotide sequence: TGTGCCAGCAGCGGGACAGCCCCCGGGGGCTACACCTTC. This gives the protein CASSGTAPGGYTF.